These 21 T cell receptor beta chains were all obtained from the same sample, sequenced in a study of T-cell memory formation after mild COVID-19. TCRdb re-called the 5' RACE reads with MiXCR, one entry per CDR3 protein. Here the sample spans 250,000 to 300,000 distinct CDR3 sequences, 8% to 9% being singletons. The sequenced material came from PBMCs or a T cell subset sorted from them (not recorded which). Source of these receptors: a man between 18 and 35 years old who had mild COVID-19 (a few samples of this study predate the infection). Cell type and time point are not known.

CDR3 DNA sequence: TGCGCCAGCAGCTTTGGAAGACGGACAGGCGACCAAGAGACCCAGTACTTC. As protein: CASSFGRRTGDQETQYF. The V and J genes are TRBV5-1 and TRBJ2-5; 7 nucleotides agree with TRBD1. CDR1 is SGHRS and CDR2 is YFSETQ in the germline V gene. After removal of 2 bases from V and 0 bases from J, the junction contained 10 bases not matched to a gene. The CDR3 length is 17 residues.

This clonotype was detected a few times. The chain joins TRBV7-9 to TRBJ2-1; 16 bases are shared with TRBD2. The V gene end was trimmed by 0 bases and the J gene end by 2 bases; junction bases not matched to a gene: 7. Germline loops: CDR1 SEHNR, CDR2 FQNEAQ (reference sequence). CDR3 length: 20 residues. The CDR3 coding sequence is TGTGCCAGCAGCTTAGCTCCGGGACTAGCGGGGGGGCCGACCTACAATGAGCAGTTCTTC. Protein: CASSLAPGLAGGPTYNEQFF.

This chain links TRBV12-3 or TRBV12-4 with TRBJ1-2; maybe TRBD1 (5 bases). The V and J ends lost 0 bases and 4 bases respectively, with 18 bases between them. CDR3 length equals 17 residues. CDR3 coding DNA: TGTGCCAGCAGTTTAGCTCCACAGGAAATTAGGGCCTATGGCTACACCTTC. Translated, it gives CASSLAPQEIRAYGYTF.

The chain joins TRBV12-3 or TRBV12-4 to TRBJ2-7; the D gene is possibly TRBD2 (6 bases). This CDR3 region has 14 residues. Trimming shortened V by 7 bases and J by 2 bases, and 15 bases separated the two germline ends. The CDR3 protein is CASNSGVVPYEQYF. DNA of the CDR3: TGTGCCAGCAACTCGGGGGTGGTCCCCTACGAGCAGTACTTC.

This clonotype was detected ten times or more. This rearrangement joins TRBV20-1 to TRBJ1-4; 7 bases are a match to TRBD1. The V and J ends lost 3 bases and 16 bases, in that order; junction bases with no gene match: 11. Germline CDR1 reads DFQATT; CDR2 reads SNEGSKA (reference sequence). The CDR3 is 12 residues long. The CDR3 DNA reads TGCAGTGCTAGGGACAGGATGGGGGAAAAGTTTTTT. It is translated as CSARDRMGEKFF.

The V gene is TRBV7-9, the J gene TRBJ1-5, with a weak D call TRBD1 (5 bases). This CDR3 comprises 16 residues. Germline V CDR1 and CDR2: SEHNR, FQNEAQ (reference sequence). V was shortened by 1 base and J by 2 bases, with 12 bases between the two germline ends. This CDR3 is CASSLENQGGNQPQHF. CDR3 DNA sequence: TGTGCCAGCAGCTTAGAAAACCAGGGTGGCAATCAGCCCCAGCATTTT.

This clonotype has more than one count but fewer than ten. The chain recombines TRBV4-3 with TRBJ1-2; perhaps TRBD1 as D (6 bases). CDR1 and CDR2 (germline): LGHNA, YSLEER. The V end was cut by 2 bases, the J end by 8 bases, with 15 bases between. The CDR3 consists of 14 residues. The CDR3 DNA sequence: TGCGCCAGCAGCCAATCGAAGGGGGGTGGAGGCTACACCTTC. Translation: CASSQSKGGGGYTF.

The gene calls are TRBV2 and TRBJ1-1; possibly TRBD1 for D (5 bases). Germline CDR1 and CDR2: SNHLY and FYNNEI. Trimming shortened V by 4 bases and J by 11 bases, and 14 bases separated the two germline ends. The CDR3 is made up of 12 amino acids. The CDR3 DNA sequence: TGTGCCAGCAGTGGGTTGGGGGTTCAGGCTTTCTTT. The encoded protein is CASSGLGVQAFF. Based on the CDR3 plus reference TRBV2 and TRBJ1-1, the full variable domain is EPEVTQTPSHQVTQMGQEVILRCVPISNHLYFYWYRQILGQKVEFLVSFYNNEISEKSEIFDDQFSVERPDGSNFTLKIRSTKLEDSAMYFCASSGLGVQAFFGQGTRLTVV.

This clonotype was detected a few times. In DNA form, the CDR3 reads TGTGCCAGCAGCTTTGCGAGGACAGGGTTGGGTGAGCAGTTCTTC. The encoded protein is CASSFARTGLGEQFF. This chain links TRBV7-9 with TRBJ2-1; 8 positions agree with TRBD1. CDR1 is SEHNR and CDR2 is FQNEAQ in the germline V gene (reference sequence). There are 15 residues in the CDR3. After removal of 3 bases from V and 9 bases from J, the junction contained 10 bases not matched to a gene.

The J gene is TRBJ2-5, the V gene TRBV6-1; the D gene could be TRBD1 or TRBD2 (5 bases each). Germline values: CDR1 MNHNS, CDR2 SASEGT. Trimming took 6 bases from V and 5 from J, leaving 22 bases between them. The CDR3 is 16 residues long. The CDR3 spells CASSQGVGVREETQYF. The CDR3 DNA reads TGTGCCAGCAGCCAAGGGGTAGGGGTCAGGGAGGAGACCCAGTACTTC.

The chain has TRBV5-5 and TRBJ1-1; D gene unclear. The V end lost 1 base, the J end lost 6 bases, and 10 bases lay between the germline ends. Germline values: CDR1 SGHKS, CDR2 YYEKEE (reference sequence). This CDR3 comprises 13 residues. CDR3 nucleotide sequence: TGTGCCAGCAGCTTGTCCCGTCAGGCTGAAGCTTTCTTT. Translating it yields CASSLSRQAEAFF.

This clonotype was detected many times. This chain uses TRBV18 with TRBJ1-2; a possible D gene is TRBD1 (6 bases). CDR1 is KGHSH, CDR2 LQKENI, per germline. The V and J ends lost 3 bases and 13 bases respectively, with 15 bases between them. The CDR3 spans 12 residues. The CDR3 loop reads CASSPGQWGFTF. The CDR3 DNA reads TGTGCCAGCTCACCCGGACAGTGGGGTTTCACCTTC.

This clonotype was observed at least ten times. The J gene is TRBJ1-1, the V gene TRBV6-6, with D unclear. Deletions cut 4 bases from V and 6 bases from J, with 6 bases between. CDR3 length: 11 amino acids. The germline gives CDR1 MNHNY, CDR2 SVGAGI (reference sequence). This chain's CDR3 is CASSLLAEAFF. CDR3 in DNA: TGTGCCAGCAGTTTGTTGGCTGAAGCTTTCTTT.

The V gene is TRBV27, the J gene TRBJ2-3; 7 nucleotides agree with TRBD1. Germline CDR1 is MNHEY and CDR2 is SMNVEV (reference sequence). The CDR3 covers 13 residues. The V segment lost 0 bases and the J segment 7 bases; nucleotides outside the gene matches: 1. The CDR3 sequence: CASSLSGGNTQYF. Written as DNA, the CDR3 is TGTGCCAGCAGTTTATCAGGGGGCAATACGCAGTATTTT.

This clonotype was seen a few times. The chain joins TRBV7-4 to TRBJ2-5; no definite D call. The CDR3 consists of 11 residues. V was cut by 10 bases and J by 4 bases, with 10 bases left in between. Germline V gene data show CDR1 as SGHVT and CDR2 as SQSDAQ. The CDR3 is CANPGIETQYF. The CDR3 bases are TGTGCCAACCCTGGGATAGAGACCCAGTACTTC.

This clonotype showed up just a few times. This chain links TRBV7-9 with TRBJ2-1, with a possible D match to TRBD1 (6 bases). The CDR3 has 15 amino acids. CDR1 is SEHNR and CDR2 is FQNEAQ in the germline V gene (reference sequence). The V and J ends lost 5 bases and 8 bases respectively, with 19 bases between them. The CDR3 spells CASSLGHSVWDEQFF. The CDR3 coding sequence is TGTGCCAGCAGCCTGGGACATTCGGTTTGGGATGAGCAGTTCTTC.

The J gene is TRBJ1-5, the V gene TRBV5-1; the D gene is possibly TRBD1 (5 bases). The germline CDR1 and CDR2 sequences are SGHRS and YFSETQ. The ends were cut back, 4 bases at V and 7 bases at J, with 18 bases in the middle. The CDR3 runs 15 residues. Here the CDR3 reads CASSTGIGVDQPQHF. CDR3 nucleotides: TGCGCCAGCAGCACTGGGATAGGGGTGGACCAGCCCCAGCATTTT.

This clonotype was detected only a few times. The chain recombines TRBV5-1 with TRBJ1-2; 9 bases are a match to TRBD1. The CDR3 runs 13 residues. Germline V gene sequence: CDR1 SGHRS, CDR2 YFSETQ. V was pared by 4 bases and J by 7 bases, with 5 bases of the junction left unmatched. The CDR3 region is CASSRGQGPGYTF. Written as DNA, the CDR3 is TGCGCCAGCAGCCGGGGACAGGGACCTGGCTACACCTTC.

This clonotype was observed a handful of times. The chain employs TRBV6-6 and TRBJ2-7; 7 bases line up with TRBD1. J gave up 2 bases and V 6 bases, and 4 bases lay outside the gene matches. CDR1 and CDR2 (germline): MNHNY, SVGAGI (reference sequence). The CDR3 loop spans 13 amino acids. CDR3 coding DNA: TGTGCCAGCAGCTCGGGACAGACCTACGAGCAGTACGTC. Residues: CASSSGQTYEQYV.

The sample holds many counts of this clonotype. The gene calls are TRBV5-5 and TRBJ1-2; 7 nucleotides match TRBD1. After removal of 4 bases from V and 4 bases from J, the junction contained 4 bases not matched to a gene. Germline V gene lookup returns CDR1 SGHKS and CDR2 YYEKEE (reference sequence). The CDR3 is made up of 13 amino acids. CDR3 loop: CASSPGQRYGYTF. CDR3 DNA: TGTGCCAGCAGCCCGGGACAGCGCTATGGCTACACCTTC.

This clonotype was detected a few times. The gene calls are TRBV19 and TRBJ1-5; tentative D call: TRBD1 (5 bases). With 3 bases removed from V and 8 bases from J, the gap between germline ends came to 11 bases. The CDR3 is 13 amino acids. Germline loops: CDR1 LNHDA, CDR2 SQIVND (reference sequence). CDR3 DNA: TGTGCCAGTAGTATGGCAGGGATCAAGCCCCAGCATTTT. Translation gives CASSMAGIKPQHF. The entire variable domain, with the rest obtained from reference TRBV19 and TRBJ1-5, is as follows: DGGITQSPKYLFRKEGQNVTLSCEQNLNHDAMYWYRQDPGQGLRLIYYSQIVNDFQKGDIAEGYSVSREKKESFPLTVTSAQKNPTAFYLCASSMAGIKPQHFGDGTRLSIL.